A selection of T cell receptor beta chains follows, all from one sample in a study of blood T cell repertoires in COVID-19. The repertoire was sequenced with immunoSEQ multiplex PCR; TCRdb's copy has only in-frame clones and lacks some. This table holds about 250,000 clones, approximately 83% found once. Sequencing was done on a sample of PBMCs or T cells enriched from blood (not recorded which). Source of these receptors: a middle-aged woman who had been exposed to COVID-19. CDR3s include the opening cysteine and the closing phenylalanine or tryptophan. A D gene is named only where the DNA matches it firmly. Size values are once, few and many counts, or a class for expanded clones, and some rows have none.

V,J,size,D,CDR3,DNA
TRBV9,TRBJ2-3,NA,NA,CASSVAGNTDTQYF,TGTGCCAGCAGCGTAGCGGGGAACACAGATACGCAGTATTTT
TRBV4-3,TRBJ2-5,NA,NA,CASSQNREETQYF,TGCGCCAGCAGCCAAAACCGGGAAGAGACCCAGTACTTC
TRBV9,TRBJ2-1,NA,TRBD2,CASSGTENSGGYNEQFF,TGTGCCAGCAGCGGGACGGAGAATAGCGGGGGATACAATGAGCAGTTCTTC
TRBV2,TRBJ1-5,NA,TRBD1,CASSEKTGLGQPQHF,TGTGCCAGCAGTGAAAAGACAGGGCTCGGTCAGCCCCAGCATTTT
TRBV7-9,TRBJ1-1,once,NA,CASSPEGYTEAFF,TGTGCCAGCAGCCCCGAGGGTTACACTGAAGCTTTCTTT
TRBV7-2,TRBJ1-5,NA,NA,CASSLGGGPLSGQPQHF,TGTGCCAGCAGCCTCGGGGGGGGGCCCCTGTCGGGTCAGCCCCAGCATTTT
TRBV10-3,TRBJ2-3,once,TRBD1,CAISDHRTGGTDTQYF,TGTGCCATCAGTGACCACCGGACAGGAGGCACAGATACGCAGTATTTT
TRBV11-3,TRBJ2-3,NA,TRBD2,CASSPLAGVTDTQYF,TGTGCCAGCAGCCCCCTAGCGGGGGTTACAGATACGCAGTATTTT
TRBV6-5,TRBJ1-1,NA,TRBD1,CASIAGTGVFTEAFF,TGTGCCAGCATTGCCGGGACAGGGGTCTTCACTGAAGCTTTCTTT
TRBV12-3/TRBV12-4,TRBJ1-1,NA,NA,CASSSTIYTEAFF,TGTGCCAGCAGTTCGACAATCTACACTGAAGCTTTCTTT
TRBV6-5,TRBJ1-5,NA,NA,CASTETVRTQHF,TGTGCCAGCACCGAGACAGTCAGGACCCAGCATTTT
TRBV5-1,TRBJ1-6,NA,NA,CASSLVGSSYNSPLHF,TGCGCCAGCAGCTTGGTCGGGAGCTCCTATAATTCACCCCTCCACTTT
TRBV10-1,TRBJ1-5,NA,NA,CASSDRVLGQPQHF,TGCGCCAGCAGTGACAGGGTTTTGGGTCAGCCCCAGCATTTT
TRBV27,TRBJ1-2,NA,NA,CATASPGLIYGYTF,TGTGCCACCGCGTCTCCGGGACTAATCTATGGCTACACCTTC
TRBV10-3,TRBJ2-1,NA,TRBD2,CAISGRLAADNEQFF,TGTGCCATCTCTGGGAGGCTAGCGGCCGACAATGAGCAGTTCTTC
TRBV19,TRBJ1-5,NA,TRBD1,CASSFSGQGSHQPQHF,TGTGCCAGTAGTTTCTCGGGACAGGGATCTCATCAGCCCCAGCATTTT
TRBV4-2,TRBJ1-3,NA,NA,CASSQVTGSSGNTIYF,TGTGCCAGCAGCCAAGTGACAGGCTCCTCTGGAAACACCATATATTTT
TRBV5-1,TRBJ1-1,once,NA,CASSLGQVNTEAFF,TGCGCCAGCAGCTTGGGACAGGTGAACACTGAAGCTTTCTTT
TRBV4-2,TRBJ2-3,NA,TRBD2,CASRLKGGGDTDTQYF,TGTGCCAGCAGGCTCAAGGGCGGGGGGGACACAGATACGCAGTATTTT
TRBV7-9,TRBJ1-6,once,NA,CASSPAGVSPLHF,TGTGCCAGCAGCCCGGCAGGGGTTTCACCCCTCCACTTT
TRBV9,TRBJ1-3,once,TRBD1,CASNRGSGNTIYF,TGTGCCAGCAACAGGGGATCTGGAAACACCATATATTTT
TRBV5-4,TRBJ2-4,NA,NA,CASSLGAGVNIQYF,TGTGCCAGCAGCTTGGGGGCAGGGGTAAACATTCAGTACTTC
TRBV6-5,TRBJ2-7,NA,NA,CASSYSKAGATYEQYF,TGTGCCAGCAGTTACTCGAAGGCGGGGGCTACCTACGAGCAGTACTTC
TRBV19,TRBJ1-4,NA,NA,CASSIRSEKLFF,TGTGCCAGTAGTATTAGGAGTGAAAAACTGTTTTTT
TRBV7-2,TRBJ2-2,NA,NA,CASSLQGRWAGELFF,TGTGCCAGCAGTCTACAGGGGAGGTGGGCCGGGGAGCTGTTTTTT
TRBV5-1,TRBJ2-7,NA,TRBD2,CASSLSPTSGFYEQYF,TGCGCCAGCAGCTTGTCCCCGACTAGCGGGTTCTACGAGCAGTACTTC
TRBV6-2/TRBV6-3,TRBJ1-2,once,NA,CASSAADNYGYTF,TGTGCCAGCAGCGCGGCAGATAACTATGGCTACACCTTC